The 23 T cell receptor beta chains below all came from one sample that was sequenced in a study of control samples from healthy donors and cancer patients. Repertoires were generated with immunoSEQ multiplex PCR, while TCRdb's copy carries only in-frame clones and drops some. This table has about 140,000 clones, about 88% appearing once. The specimen was blood. Source of these receptors: a woman in her 30s in good health.

This clone appeared a few times. The chain is built from TRBV5-6 and TRBJ2-2, with D maybe TRBD1 (6 bases). Germline CDR1 is SGHDT and CDR2 is YYEEEE. The CDR3 spans 15 residues. Between the trimmed V and J ends, which lost 0 bases and 2 bases, there was a span of 8 bases. CDR3 protein: CASSLAGGNTGELFF. In nucleotides, the CDR3 is TGTGCCAGCAGCTTGGCTGGGGGCAACACCGGGGAGCTGTTTTTT. Full variable domain (rest looked up from reference TRBV5-6 and TRBJ2-2): DAGVTQSPTHLIKTRGQQVTLRCSPKSGHDTVSWYQQALGQGPQFIFQYYEEEERQRGNFPDRFSGHQFPNYSSELNVNALLLGDSALYLCASSLAGGNTGELFFGEGSRLTVL.

The DNA for the CDR3 is TGCGCCAGCAGCTTGACGGGGGCCTCCGCCGCTTCTGGAAACACCATATATTTT. Translated, it gives CASSLTGASAASGNTIYF. This rearrangement joins TRBV5-1 to TRBJ1-3, with a possible D match to TRBD1 (6 bases). With 1 base removed from V and 1 base from J, the gap between germline ends came to 18 bases. This CDR3 contains 18 residues. Per the germline V gene, CDR1 is SGHRS and CDR2 is YFSETQ. Based on the CDR3 plus reference TRBV5-1 and TRBJ1-3, the full variable domain is KAGVTQTPRYLIKTRGQQVTLSCSPISGHRSVSWYQQTPGQGLQFLFEYFSETQRNKGNFPGRFSGRQFSNSRSEMNVSTLELGDSALYLCASSLTGASAASGNTIYFGEGSWLTVV.

This chain links TRBV28 with TRBJ1-2; tentative D call: TRBD1 (5 bases). The CDR3 extends over 13 amino acids. Germline CDR1 is MDHEN and CDR2 is SYDVKM. The V end lost 7 bases, the J end lost 5 bases, and 14 bases lay between the germline ends. The CDR3 DNA reads as TGTGCCAGCACCAGTGGAGGGACTTATGGCTACACCTTC. Encoded protein: CASTSGGTYGYTF.

This chain joins TRBV12-3 or TRBV12-4 and TRBJ1-5; possibly TRBD1 for D (5 bases). This CDR3 contains 11 residues. Trimming pared 7 bases from V and 11 bases from J, leaving 12 bases between. CDR3 coding DNA: TGTGCCAGCACCTCAAGAGGGGCCCAGCATTTT. Translation gives CASTSRGAQHF.

The rearrangement uses TRBV30 and TRBJ1-1; TRBD1 matches at 8 bases. The CDR3 consists of 15 residues. Germline CDR1 is GTSNPN and CDR2 is SVGIG (reference sequence). J was trimmed by 3 bases and V by 0 bases; bases with no gene match: 6. The CDR3 reads CAWSVLTGGHTEAFF. CDR3 nucleotides: TGTGCCTGGAGTGTACTCACAGGGGGTCACACTGAAGCTTTCTTT.

The table lists this clone with a few counts. The J gene is TRBJ1-6, the V gene TRBV6-5; no definite D call. This CDR3 contains 13 residues. Trimming removed 2 bases from V and 8 bases from J, with 7 bases in between. Germline V CDR1 and CDR2: MNHEY, SVGAGI. The CDR3 DNA reads TGTGCCAGCAGTTACAGGGCTCATTCACCCCTCCACTTT. Protein: CASSYRAHSPLHF.

The chain carries TRBV10-3 and TRBJ2-1, with 10 bases lining up with TRBD2. The CDR3 runs to 14 residues. Germline values: CDR1 ENHRY, CDR2 SYGVKD. J gave up 7 bases and V 5 bases, and 5 bases lay outside the gene matches. CDR3 sequence: CAISRSSGSNEQFF. CDR3 DNA: TGTGCCATCAGTCGTTCTAGCGGGAGTAATGAGCAGTTCTTC.

V usage is TRBV30 and J usage is TRBJ1-1; maybe TRBD1 (5 bases). V shed 6 bases and J shed 1 base, with 18 bases lying between them. Looked up from germline, CDR1 is GTSNPN and CDR2 is SVGIG (reference sequence). This CDR3 has 15 amino acids. CDR3 amino acids: CACPPGPQGNTEAFF. The DNA of the CDR3 is TGTGCCTGTCCCCCGGGACCCCAAGGGAACACTGAAGCTTTCTTT.

The chain is built from TRBV7-9 and TRBJ2-5; TRBD2 aligns across 15 bases. Trimming removed 2 bases from V and 5 bases from J; junction bases left unmatched: 3. This CDR3 region has 16 residues. Germline-derived CDR1 and CDR2 are SEHNR and FQNEAQ (reference sequence). CDR3 coding DNA: TGTGCCAGCAGCTTACGGACTAGCGGGAGGGTTGAGACCCAGTACTTC. Translated: CASSLRTSGRVETQYF.

The genes are TRBV19 and TRBJ2-3; 7 nucleotides line up with TRBD1. V lost 7 bases to trimming and J lost 3 bases; unmatched junction nucleotides: 10. The CDR3 has 15 amino acids. Germline V gene lookup returns CDR1 LNHDA and CDR2 SQIVND (reference sequence). The CDR3 nucleotides are TGTGCCAGTACTATGGGGACAGTGGGTACAGATACGCAGTATTTT. Translating it yields CASTMGTVGTDTQYF.

The chain employs TRBV7-6 and TRBJ1-3, with no clear D. V was clipped by 1 base and J by 4 bases, with 11 bases between them. Germline CDR1 SGHVS, CDR2 FNYEAQ. CDR3 length equals 15 residues. The CDR3 loop is CASSLGRGSGNTIYF. CDR3 bases: TGTGCCAGCAGCTTAGGTCGGGGATCCGGAAACACCATATATTTT.

The chain has TRBV3-1 (or the pseudogene TRBV3-2) and TRBJ2-3, with no clear D. Trimming removed 0 bases at V and 5 bases at J, with 6 bases between. This CDR3 is built from 13 residues. The germline CDR1 and CDR2 sequences are LGHDT and YNNKEL (reference sequence). The CDR3 nucleotides are TGTGCCAGCAGCCAAGAGAGACGAGATACGCAGTATTTT. Residues: CASSQERRDTQYF.

The V gene is TRBV6-5, the J gene TRBJ1-1; weak D call: TRBD1 (6 bases). CDR3 size: 13 residues. Germline CDR1 and CDR2: MNHEY and SVGAGI. Deletions cut 4 bases from V and 5 bases from J, with 11 bases between. The CDR3 DNA follows: TGTGCCAGCAGTTCAAACAGGGTAACTGAAGCTTTCTTT. Its translation is CASSSNRVTEAFF.

CDR3 sequence: CASGSGNYGYTF. In nucleotides, the CDR3 is TGTGCCAGCGGATCTGGGAACTATGGCTACACCTTC. The genes are TRBV11-1 and TRBJ1-2; no clear D. The CDR3 totals 12 residues. Germline values: CDR1 SGHAT, CDR2 FQDESV (reference sequence). Trimming took off 8 bases at V and 2 bases at J, with 9 bases between the two ends.

V is TRBV30 and J is TRBJ2-3, with TRBD1 identical over 7 bases. V trimming: 0 bases; J trimming: 9 bases; junction bases outside the gene matches: 3. Germline-derived CDR1 and CDR2 are GTSNPN and SVGIG (reference sequence). The CDR3 spans 12 residues. The CDR3 DNA sequence: TGTGCCTGGAGTGTAGGACAGGCGACGCAGTATTTT. It specifies CAWSVGQATQYF.

The rearrangement uses TRBV4-1 and TRBJ2-6, with D perhaps matching TRBD1 (6 bases). The CDR3 contains 20 residues. CDR1 and CDR2 (germline): MGHRA, YSYEKL. V was pared by 4 bases and J by 0 bases, with 22 bases between. The CDR3 DNA sequence: TGCGCCAGCAGCCCCTCCCCCATACAGGGTGTAAACTCTGGGGCCAACGTCCTGACTTTC. This codes for CASSPSPIQGVNSGANVLTF.

The chain uses TRBV4-1 and TRBJ1-1; TRBD1 is a possible D gene (5 bases). The V gene lost 5 bases and the J gene lost 5 bases, with 12 bases spanning the gap. This CDR3 is 13 amino acids long. Germline lookup yields CDR1 MGHRA and CDR2 YSYEKL. CDR3 coding DNA: TGCGCCAGCAGCAGGGGCCCCGCGACTGAAGCTTTCTTT. Translated: CASSRGPATEAFF.

The chain recombines TRBV19 with TRBJ2-5; 10 bases align to TRBD2. This CDR3 comprises 17 residues. J gave up 5 bases and V 2 bases, and 11 bases lay outside the gene matches. Looked up from germline, CDR1 is LNHDA and CDR2 is SQIVND (reference sequence). The CDR3 loop reads CASSIRLAGVLEETQYF. CDR3 in DNA: TGTGCCAGTAGTATACGGCTAGCGGGAGTGTTGGAGGAGACCCAGTACTTC. The full variable domain, rest sourced from reference TRBV19 and TRBJ2-5, is DGGITQSPKYLFRKEGQNVTLSCEQNLNHDAMYWYRQDPGQGLRLIYYSQIVNDFQKGDIAEGYSVSREKKESFPLTVTSAQKNPTAFYLCASSIRLAGVLEETQYFGPGTRLLVL.

This clone appeared a single time. The chain couples TRBV5-1 to TRBJ1-4; D is unresolved. Trimming shortened V by 5 bases and J by 0 bases, and 8 bases separated the two germline ends. CDR3 length: 14 amino acids. CDR1 is SGHRS, CDR2 YFSETQ, per germline. The CDR3 DNA sequence: TGCGCCAGCAGGTTCACTGCAACTAATGAAAAACTGTTTTTT. Encoded protein: CASRFTATNEKLFF. Based on the CDR3 plus reference TRBV5-1 and TRBJ1-4, the full variable domain is KAGVTQTPRYLIKTRGQQVTLSCSPISGHRSVSWYQQTPGQGLQFLFEYFSETQRNKGNFPGRFSGRQFSNSRSEMNVSTLELGDSALYLCASRFTATNEKLFFGSGTQLSVL.

This clone has more than one count but fewer than ten. The rearrangement joins TRBV10-1 to TRBJ2-5; TRBD2 might be the D (5 bases). Germline assignment: CDR1 WNHNN and CDR2 SYGVQD (reference sequence). The CDR3 spans 15 residues. Trimming shortened V by 7 bases and J by 0 bases, and 15 bases separated the two germline ends. The CDR3 region has the DNA TGCGCCAGCACCGACGAATCCGGGGACCAAGAGACCCAGTACTTC. Amino acids: CASTDESGDQETQYF.

J is TRBJ2-3 and V is TRBV6-1; possibly TRBD2 for D (5 bases). This CDR3 region has 16 residues. V was trimmed by 0 bases and J by 3 bases, leaving 13 bases between them. Germline-derived CDR1 and CDR2 are MNHNS and SASEGT. CDR3 amino acids: CASSEAAGVGTDTQYF. CDR3 DNA sequence: TGTGCCAGCAGTGAAGCGGCGGGTGTTGGGACAGATACGCAGTATTTT.

V usage is TRBV5-4 and J usage is TRBJ2-1, with D perhaps assigned TRBD1 or TRBD2 (5 bases each). Germline CDR1 and CDR2: SGHNT and YYREEE (reference sequence). The V end lost 5 bases, the J end lost 12 bases, and 18 bases lay between the germline ends. CDR3 length equals 13 residues. Here the CDR3 DNA reads TGTGCCAGCAGTCCAGACCGGGACCCTCCGCAGTTCTTC. Encoded protein: CASSPDRDPPQFF.

This clone was recorded only once. The rearrangement links TRBV10-1 to TRBJ2-7, with TRBD2 matching 8 bases. This CDR3 has 13 residues. In germline, CDR1 is WNHNN, CDR2 SYGVQD (reference sequence). Trimming at V came to 2 bases and at J to 4 bases, leaving 1 base not matched to a gene. Here the CDR3 reads CASSESGSYEQYF. As DNA, the CDR3 is TGCGCCAGCAGTGAGAGCGGGAGTTACGAGCAGTACTTC.